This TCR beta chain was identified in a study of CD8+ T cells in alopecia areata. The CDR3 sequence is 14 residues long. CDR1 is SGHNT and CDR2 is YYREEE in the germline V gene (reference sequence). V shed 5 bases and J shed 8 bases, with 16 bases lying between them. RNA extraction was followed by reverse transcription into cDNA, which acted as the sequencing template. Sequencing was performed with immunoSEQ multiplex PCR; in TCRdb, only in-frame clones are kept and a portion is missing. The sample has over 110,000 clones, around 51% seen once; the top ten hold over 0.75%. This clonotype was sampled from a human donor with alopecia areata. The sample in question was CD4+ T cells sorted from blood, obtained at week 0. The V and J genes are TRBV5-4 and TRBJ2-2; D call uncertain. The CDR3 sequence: CASSTIGSLGELFF. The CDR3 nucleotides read TGTGCCAGCAGTACGATCGGTTCTTTGGGGGAGCTGTTTTTT.